The 28 T cell receptor beta chains reported below all come from one sample, sequenced in a study of OX40 agonist ivuxolimab in advanced cancers. Sequencing used immunoSEQ multiplex PCR; TCRdb keeps in-frame clones, though not all of them. The table has more than 50,000 clones, about 85% seen once. Sequencing was performed on CD4+ or CD8+ T cells sorted from blood, taken in a trial of the OX40 agonist ivuxolimab. The receptors come from an adult with an advanced solid tumor such as melanoma, head and neck, liver or kidney cancer.

The CDR3 sequence: CASSSGTGGTETQYF. For the CDR3, the DNA is TGTGCCAGCAGTTCGGGGACAGGGGGGACGGAGACCCAGTACTTC. V gene TRBV6-5 combines with J gene TRBJ2-5; 11 bases are shared with TRBD1. This CDR3 is 15 amino acids long. From germline, CDR1 is MNHEY and CDR2 SVGAGI. The V segment lost 4 bases and the J segment 5 bases; nucleotides outside the gene matches: 6.

J is TRBJ1-1 and V is TRBV7-9, with D perhaps matching TRBD1 (5 bases). The ends were cut back, 1 base at V and 4 bases at J, with 13 bases in the middle. CDR3 length equals 15 residues. The V gene's germline CDR1 is SEHNR and CDR2 FQNEAQ (reference sequence). Here the CDR3 reads CASSLVHPGLTEAFF. The CDR3 DNA reads TGTGCCAGCAGCTTAGTGCATCCGGGGCTCACTGAAGCTTTCTTT.

The chain recombines TRBV7-8 with TRBJ1-3; the D gene is possibly TRBD1 (5 bases). The CDR3 consists of 16 residues. From germline, CDR1 is SGHVS and CDR2 FQNEAQ. The V end was cut by 5 bases, the J end by 0 bases, with 14 bases between. Here the CDR3 reads CASSTGVQVSGNTIYF. DNA of the CDR3: TGTGCCAGCAGCACGGGGGTCCAGGTCTCTGGAAACACCATATATTTT.

The gene calls are TRBV6-5 and TRBJ1-1; TRBD1 aligns across 7 bases. CDR3 length: 14 residues. The junction had 7 bases not matched to a gene; V was cut back by 5 bases and J by 4 bases. Germline-derived CDR1 and CDR2 are MNHEY and SVGAGI. CDR3 sequence: CASSPQGDGTEAFF. For the CDR3, the DNA is TGTGCCAGCAGTCCGCAGGGGGATGGCACTGAAGCTTTCTTT.

The chain has TRBV9 and TRBJ2-5, with D perhaps matching TRBD1 (7 bases). CDR1 is SGDLS, CDR2 YYNGEE, per germline. The V and J ends lost 0 bases and 5 bases respectively, with 14 bases between them. The CDR3 is 15 residues long. The CDR3 sequence is CASSVGTAGGETQYF. The CDR3 nucleotides read TGTGCCAGCAGCGTAGGGACTGCAGGGGGGGAGACCCAGTACTTC.

J is TRBJ2-7 and V is TRBV10-1; the D is unclear. CDR1 is WNHNN and CDR2 is SYGVQD in the germline V gene (reference sequence). This CDR3 region has 14 residues. With 3 bases removed from V and 0 bases from J, the gap between germline ends came to 9 bases. CDR3 sequence: CASSDTGTSYEQYF. DNA for the CDR3: TGCGCCAGCAGTGATACCGGAACCTCCTACGAGCAGTACTTC.

V and J are TRBV11-2 and TRBJ2-7; TRBD2 matches at 7 bases. With V trimmed by 3 bases and J by 0 bases, 17 bases remained unmatched. Germline CDR1 is SGHAT and CDR2 is FQNNGV. The CDR3 contains 19 residues. The CDR3 is CASSFWNIQRDKNSYEQYF. Here the CDR3 DNA reads TGTGCCAGCAGCTTTTGGAATATCCAGCGGGATAAGAACTCCTACGAGCAGTACTTC.

The V gene is TRBV27, the J gene TRBJ1-5; 10 bases line up with TRBD1. The CDR3 totals 16 residues. The junction had 3 bases not matched to a gene; V was cut back by 3 bases and J by 1 base. Germline lookup yields CDR1 MNHEY and CDR2 SMNVEV (reference sequence). The DNA for the CDR3 is TGTGCCAGCAGTTTCTCGGACAGGGGGAGCAATCAGCCCCAGCATTTT. Encoded protein: CASSFSDRGSNQPQHF.

The chain uses TRBV28 and TRBJ1-1, with 8 bases fitting TRBD1. The CDR3 runs to 17 residues. Per the germline V gene, CDR1 is MDHEN and CDR2 is SYDVKM. The V gene end was trimmed by 7 bases and the J gene end by 3 bases; junction bases not matched to a gene: 16. The CDR3 loop reads CASTIGQGFFFDTEAFF. The CDR3 DNA follows: TGTGCCAGCACCATTGGACAGGGTTTCTTTTTTGACACTGAAGCTTTCTTT.

This chain joins TRBV25-1 and TRBJ2-7; D possibly corresponds to TRBD2 (5 bases). V lost 2 bases and J 1 base, leaving 6 bases between the germline ends. CDR1 and CDR2 (germline): MGHDK, SYGVNS. There are 13 residues in the CDR3. CDR3 amino acids: CASSEGESYEQYF. The CDR3 nucleotides are TGTGCCAGCAGTGAAGGGGAGTCCTACGAGCAGTACTTC.

The chain carries TRBV28 and TRBJ2-7; 7 bases align to TRBD1. Trimming cost V 5 bases and J 0 bases; bases outside gene matches: 4. Germline V gene data show CDR1 as MDHEN and CDR2 as SYDVKM. CDR3 size: 14 residues. This CDR3 is CASSQTGTSYEQYF. The CDR3 DNA is TGTGCCAGCAGTCAGACAGGGACCTCCTACGAGCAGTACTTC.

This clone has more than one count but fewer than ten. The chain carries TRBV7-2 and TRBJ2-1, with D tentatively TRBD2 (5 bases). The V gene lost 2 bases and the J gene lost 0 bases, with 8 bases spanning the gap. CDR3 length: 15 residues. Germline lookup yields CDR1 SGHTA and CDR2 FQGNSA. CDR3 in amino acids: CASSLRGSSYNEQFF. CDR3 bases: TGTGCCAGCAGCTTACGGGGAAGCTCCTACAATGAGCAGTTCTTC.

V gene TRBV27 combines with J gene TRBJ2-3; TRBD2 matches at 11 bases. The trim removed 5 bases at V and 4 bases at J, leaving 8 bases unmatched. CDR3 length: 16 amino acids. Germline CDR1 is MNHEY and CDR2 is SMNVEV (reference sequence). CDR3 DNA: TGTGCCAGCAGTCCCATGGTAGCGGGAGGGTCAGATACGCAGTATTTT. Its translation: CASSPMVAGGSDTQYF.

The chain uses TRBV6-5 and TRBJ2-7, with D unresolved. Germline lookup yields CDR1 MNHEY and CDR2 SVGAGI. CDR3 length: 15 amino acids. The germline V and J ends were trimmed by 2 bases and 3 bases, with 14 bases remaining between them. CDR3 DNA: TGTGCCAGCAGTTACGGGCAGGCCAACTTCTACGAGCAGTACTTC. Residues: CASSYGQANFYEQYF.

The chain couples TRBV28 to TRBJ2-7; D is perhaps TRBD1 (6 bases). CDR3 length equals 15 residues. CDR1 and CDR2 (germline): MDHEN, SYDVKM. The germline V and J ends were trimmed by 5 bases and 0 bases, with 14 bases remaining between them. The CDR3: CASSPPGTLSYEQYF. The CDR3 DNA follows: TGTGCCAGCAGTCCCCCCGGGACACTCTCCTACGAGCAGTACTTC.

In this sample, this clone is medium-sized. The V gene is TRBV11-3, the J gene TRBJ2-2; 9 bases line up with TRBD1. The CDR3 is 14 amino acids. The V and J ends lost 5 bases and 7 bases, in that order; junction bases with no gene match: 5. Per the germline V gene, CDR1 is SGHNT and CDR2 is YENEEA. The CDR3 nucleotides are TGTGCCAGCAGCCACAGGGGGCGGAACGGGGAGCTGTTTTTT. Translating gives CASSHRGRNGELFF. The whole variable domain, filled in from reference TRBV11-3 and TRBJ2-2, reads EAGVVQSPRYKIIEKKQPVAFWCNPISGHNTLYWYLQNLGQGPELLIRYENEEAVDDSQLPKDRFSAERLKGVDSTLKIQPAELGDSAVYLCASSHRGRNGELFFGEGSRLTVL.

The chain recombines TRBV7-2 with TRBJ2-7; 9 bases align to TRBD2. There are 16 residues in the CDR3. Germline lookup yields CDR1 SGHTA and CDR2 FQGNSA. J was trimmed by 4 bases and V by 2 bases; bases with no gene match: 9. CDR3 coding DNA: TGTGCCAGCAGCTTATTCGGCGGGGGGGATTTTTACGAGCAGTACTTC. It encodes CASSLFGGGDFYEQYF.

A few counts support this clone. The DNA for the CDR3 is TGTGCCAGCAGGCAGGGCACAGATACGCAGTATTTT. It codes for CASRQGTDTQYF. This chain connects TRBV6-5 to TRBJ2-3, with D unresolved. Trimming removed 6 bases at V and 1 base at J, with 5 bases between. Germline V gene data show CDR1 as MNHEY and CDR2 as SVGAGI. The CDR3 extends over 12 amino acids.

A word on this clone: The junction departs from germline at one end; a sequencing error may be responsible. The V call is TRBV30, the J call TRBJ1-4; possible D gene TRBD1, 6 bases. Germline CDR1 is GTSNPN and CDR2 is SVGIG (reference sequence). The CDR3 is 16 amino acids. The CDR3 DNA reads as TGCGCCTGGATTGACGGAAGGGACACCACTAATGAAAAACTGTTTTTT. It yields the protein CAWIDGRDTTNEKLFF.

J is TRBJ2-2 and V is TRBV7-6, with 9 bases aligning to TRBD1. The ends lost 1 base at V and 6 bases at J; junction bases unmatched: 6. Germline-derived CDR1 and CDR2 are SGHVS and FNYEAQ. There are 16 residues in the CDR3. The CDR3 DNA sequence: TGTGCCAGCAGCTTAGTCGGGACAGGGTCGGCCGGGGAGCTGTTTTTT. It is translated as CASSLVGTGSAGELFF.

This chain connects TRBV6-5 to TRBJ1-5; a weak D match, TRBD1 (5 bases). Trimming stripped 2 bases from V and 3 bases from J, with 11 bases between. The CDR3 loop spans 15 amino acids. In germline, CDR1 is MNHEY, CDR2 SVGAGI. CDR3 DNA sequence: TGTGCCAGCAGTTACGGGCAGGGCCTCAATCAGCCCCAGCATTTT. Its protein is CASSYGQGLNQPQHF.

The chain recombines TRBV19 with TRBJ2-5, with D perhaps matching TRBD1 or TRBD2 (5 bases each). CDR1 and CDR2 from the germline V gene are LNHDA and SQIVND (reference sequence). The V gene lost 7 bases and the J gene lost 11 bases, with 20 bases spanning the gap. The CDR3 is made up of 13 amino acids. This CDR3 reads CASKGVLEGEQYF. CDR3 DNA sequence: TGTGCCAGTAAAGGGGTTCTCGAAGGGGAGCAGTACTTC.

The CDR3: CASRASGDTQYF. The CDR3 DNA follows: TGTGCCAGCAGAGCCTCGGGGGATACGCAGTATTTT. V usage is TRBV14 and J usage is TRBJ2-3, with D maybe TRBD2 (5 bases). Germline V gene data show CDR1 as SGHDN and CDR2 as FVKESK. Trimming took 6 bases from V and 6 from J, leaving 10 bases between them. The CDR3 length is 12 residues. Combining the CDR3 with reference TRBV14 and TRBJ2-3 gives the whole variable domain EAGVTQFPSHSVIEKGQTVTLRCDPISGHDNLYWYRRVMGKEIKFLLHFVKESKQDESGMPNNRFLAERTGGTYSTLKVQPAELEDSGVYFCASRASGDTQYFGPGTRLTVL.

In DNA, the CDR3 is TGTGCCAGCAGTTGGGGGGGACTAGCGGGGCACGAGCAGTACTTC. Its translation is CASSWGGLAGHEQYF. The chain is built from TRBV27 and TRBJ2-7, with TRBD2 matching over 13 bases. Germline V lookup: CDR1 MNHEY, CDR2 SMNVEV (reference sequence). CDR3 length: 15 amino acids. Losses at the gene ends were 4 bases for V and 5 bases for J; bases not matched to a gene: 5.

This clone was counted a single time. CDR3 protein: CASSLGGSINEQFF. The CDR3 coding sequence is TGTGCCAGCAGTTTAGGCGGGAGTATCAATGAGCAGTTCTTC. The chain employs TRBV28 and TRBJ2-1; 7 bases match TRBD2. Losses at the gene ends were 2 bases for V and 6 bases for J; bases not matched to a gene: 4. Looked up from germline, CDR1 is MDHEN and CDR2 is SYDVKM. The CDR3 length is 14 residues.

The CDR3 DNA is TGTGCCAGCAGCTTCAAGGCCATGAACACCGGGGAGCTGTTTTTT. Residues: CASSFKAMNTGELFF. The chain couples TRBV7-6 to TRBJ2-2; D is unresolved. V was trimmed by 3 bases and J by 1 base, leaving 9 bases between them. The CDR3 has 15 residues. Germline V lookup: CDR1 SGHVS, CDR2 FNYEAQ.

The gene calls are TRBV9 and TRBJ1-3, with TRBD1 as a possible D gene (6 bases). The CDR3 contains 15 residues. The V end was cut by 0 bases, the J end by 4 bases, with 11 bases between. CDR1 is SGDLS, CDR2 YYNGEE, per germline. The CDR3 region is CASSVVGAAGNTIYF. The CDR3 DNA follows: TGTGCCAGCAGCGTAGTGGGGGCGGCAGGAAACACCATATATTTT.

This clone has just a few counts. The chain carries TRBV5-4 and TRBJ2-7; TRBD2 agrees at 13 bases. CDR1 is SGHNT and CDR2 is YYREEE in the germline V gene (reference sequence). CDR3 length: 16 amino acids. V lost 5 bases to trimming and J lost 6 bases; unmatched junction nucleotides: 11. The CDR3: CASRSLAGGIWGEQYF. CDR3 DNA: TGTGCCAGCAGGTCACTAGCGGGAGGGATTTGGGGCGAGCAGTACTTC.